A selection of T cell receptor beta chains follows, all from one sample in a study of T-cell memory formation after mild COVID-19. TCRdb used MiXCR to reprocess the 5' RACE reads, holding one entry per CDR3 protein. The sample gives under 90,000 distinct CDR3 sequences, approximately 13% of which show up once; 30% to 35% is in the top ten. The sample taken for sequencing was PBMCs or a T cell subset sorted from them (not recorded which). The receptor source for this set is an adult woman who had mild COVID-19 (a few samples of this study predate the infection). Cell type and time point are not known. CDR3s include the opening cysteine and the closing phenylalanine or tryptophan. D genes are given only for firm matches. The size entry is marked missing in some rows and otherwise reads once, few, many or a size class.

d_gene	v_gene	abundance	j_gene	CDR3nt	CDR3aa
NA	TRBV7-3	NA	TRBJ2-2	TGTGCCAGCAGCCCCACAAGGAGCCGGGACGGGGAAACCGGGGAGCTGTTTTTT	CASSPTRSRDGETGELFF
TRBD2	TRBV5-6	NA	TRBJ2-3	TGTGCCAGCAGCTTGGCGTCGGGAGGGCCAGATACGCAGTATTTT	CASSLASGGPDTQYF
NA	TRBV7-9	few	TRBJ1-4	TGTGCCAGCAGCTTAGCACCAACTAATGAAAAACTGTTTTTT	CASSLAPTNEKLFF
TRBD1	TRBV15	NA	TRBJ1-1	TGTGCCACCAGCAGCGACTCACAGGGGGCGCGACAGAACACTGAAGCTTTCTTT	CATSSDSQGARQNTEAFF
NA	TRBV5-1	NA	TRBJ2-1	TGCGCCAGCAGCTTCGGTACGAGGGCCGAGGCACCGTCCTACTACAATGAGCAGTTCTTC	CASSFGTRAEAPSYYNEQFF
NA	TRBV19	NA	TRBJ1-1	TGTGCCAGTAGTATTACAGGGATTAACACTGAAGCTTTCTTT	CASSITGINTEAFF
TRBD1	TRBV6-2/TRBV6-3	once	TRBJ2-7	TGTGCCAGCAGTTACACCCCGGGACAGGGGGTCGAGCAGTACTTC	CASSYTPGQGVEQYF
NA	TRBV7-6	NA	TRBJ1-2	TGTGCCAGCAGCTTAGCGCAGGGGTCGGGCTATGGCTACACCTTC	CASSLAQGSGYGYTF
NA	TRBV20-1	once	TRBJ1-2	TGCAGTGCAAGTCCGGTCTCCTCCTATGGCTACACCTTC	CSASPVSSYGYTF
TRBD1	TRBV7-3	NA	TRBJ1-2	TGTGCCAGCAGCCCCGGGACAGGCCACTATGGCTACACCTTC	CASSPGTGHYGYTF
TRBD1	TRBV4-1	few	TRBJ2-7	TGCGCCAGCAGCCAAGGACAGGGTTCCGACGAGCAGTACTTC	CASSQGQGSDEQYF
NA	TRBV4-3	NA	TRBJ1-2	TGCGCCAGCAGCCAAGGAAGGTGGGAAAGAGACGGCTACACCTTC	CASSQGRWERDGYTF
TRBD1	TRBV7-2	once	TRBJ2-6	TGTGCCAGCAGCGCCGGGACAGGCCTCTCTGGGGCCAACGTCCTGACTTTC	CASSAGTGLSGANVLTF